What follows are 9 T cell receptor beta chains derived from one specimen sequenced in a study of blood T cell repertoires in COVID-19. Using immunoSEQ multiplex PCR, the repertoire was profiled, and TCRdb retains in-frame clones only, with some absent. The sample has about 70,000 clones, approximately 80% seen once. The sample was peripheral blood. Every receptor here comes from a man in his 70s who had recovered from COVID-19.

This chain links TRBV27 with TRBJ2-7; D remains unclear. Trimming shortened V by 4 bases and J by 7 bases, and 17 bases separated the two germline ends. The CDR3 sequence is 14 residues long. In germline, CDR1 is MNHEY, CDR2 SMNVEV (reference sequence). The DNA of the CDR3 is TGTGCCAGCAGTTCTACTTACTCCCCCACTGAGCAGTACTTC. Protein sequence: CASSSTYSPTEQYF.

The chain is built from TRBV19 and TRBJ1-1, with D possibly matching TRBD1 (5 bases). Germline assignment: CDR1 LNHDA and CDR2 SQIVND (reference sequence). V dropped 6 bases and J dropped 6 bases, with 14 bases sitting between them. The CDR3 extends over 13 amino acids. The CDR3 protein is CASRGRGASEAFF. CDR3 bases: TGTGCCAGTAGGGGACGCGGGGCCTCTGAAGCTTTCTTT. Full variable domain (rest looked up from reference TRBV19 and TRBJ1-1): DGGITQSPKYLFRKEGQNVTLSCEQNLNHDAMYWYRQDPGQGLRLIYYSQIVNDFQKGDIAEGYSVSREKKESFPLTVTSAQKNPTAFYLCASRGRGASEAFFGQGTRLTVV.

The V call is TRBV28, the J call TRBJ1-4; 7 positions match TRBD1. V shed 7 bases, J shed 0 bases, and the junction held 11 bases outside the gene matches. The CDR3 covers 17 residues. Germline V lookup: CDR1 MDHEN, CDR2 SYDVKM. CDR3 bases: TGTGCCAGCACCGAACACAGGGGTGGTGCAACTAATGAAAAACTGTTTTTT. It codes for CASTEHRGGATNEKLFF.

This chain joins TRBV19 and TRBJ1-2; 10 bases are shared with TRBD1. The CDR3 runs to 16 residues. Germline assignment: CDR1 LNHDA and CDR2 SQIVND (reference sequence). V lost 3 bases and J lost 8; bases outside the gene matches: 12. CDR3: CASSIYPPRTGGGYTF. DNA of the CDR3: TGTGCCAGTAGTATCTACCCCCCAAGGACAGGGGGAGGCTACACCTTC.

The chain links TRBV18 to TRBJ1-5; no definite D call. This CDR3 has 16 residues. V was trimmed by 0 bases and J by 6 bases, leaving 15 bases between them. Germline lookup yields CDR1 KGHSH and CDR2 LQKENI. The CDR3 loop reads CASSPPGGPRGQPQHF. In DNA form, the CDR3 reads TGTGCCAGCTCACCACCCGGAGGCCCTCGAGGTCAGCCCCAGCATTTT. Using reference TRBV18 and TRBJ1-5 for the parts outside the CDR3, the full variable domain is NAGVMQNPRHLVRRRGQEARLRCSPMKGHSHVYWYRQLPEEGLKFMVYLQKENIIDESGMPKERFSAEFPKEGPSILRIQQVVRGDSAAYFCASSPPGGPRGQPQHFGDGTRLSIL.

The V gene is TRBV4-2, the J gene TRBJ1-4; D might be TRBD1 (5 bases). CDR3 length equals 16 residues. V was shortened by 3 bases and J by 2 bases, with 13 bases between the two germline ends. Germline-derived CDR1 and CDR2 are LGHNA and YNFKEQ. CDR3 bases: TGTGCCAGCAGCCACTCCTGGGGCATGACTAATGAAAAACTGTTTTTT. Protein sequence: CASSHSWGMTNEKLFF.

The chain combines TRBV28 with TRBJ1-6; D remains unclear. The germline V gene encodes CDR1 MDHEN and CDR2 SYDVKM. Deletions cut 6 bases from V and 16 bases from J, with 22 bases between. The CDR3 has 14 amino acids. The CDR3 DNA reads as TGTGCCAGCAGCTTGTCGCGACTTTCTATTAATCTCCACTTT. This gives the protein CASSLSRLSINLHF.

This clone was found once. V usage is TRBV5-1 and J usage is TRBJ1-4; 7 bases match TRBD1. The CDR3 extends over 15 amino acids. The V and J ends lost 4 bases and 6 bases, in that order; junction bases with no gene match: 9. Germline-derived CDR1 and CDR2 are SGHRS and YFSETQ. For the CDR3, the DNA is TGCGCCAGCAGCGCGACGACAGGGATAGATGAAAAACTGTTTTTT. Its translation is CASSATTGIDEKLFF. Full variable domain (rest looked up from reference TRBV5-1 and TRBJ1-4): KAGVTQTPRYLIKTRGQQVTLSCSPISGHRSVSWYQQTPGQGLQFLFEYFSETQRNKGNFPGRFSGRQFSNSRSEMNVSTLELGDSALYLCASSATTGIDEKLFFGSGTQLSVL.

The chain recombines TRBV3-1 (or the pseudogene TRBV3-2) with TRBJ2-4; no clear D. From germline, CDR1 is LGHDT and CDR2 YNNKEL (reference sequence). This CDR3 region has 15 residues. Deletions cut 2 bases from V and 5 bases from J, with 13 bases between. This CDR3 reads CASSQQATAENIQYF. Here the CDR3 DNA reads TGTGCCAGCAGCCAACAGGCGACGGCCGAAAACATTCAGTACTTC.